Listed below are T cell receptor beta chains from one sample, sequenced in a study of blood T cell repertoires in COVID-19. The assay was immunoSEQ multiplex PCR, and TCRdb's table has in-frame clones only and misses some. This sample has 310,000 or so clones, with around 88% found just once. Sequencing input: peripheral blood. Every receptor here comes from a woman aged 50 to 60 with acute or convalescent COVID-19. Both conserved end residues are part of each CDR3. D genes are given only for firm matches. Clone sizes are given selectively: once, few, many, or a class where the clone is expanded.

>TRBV9|-|TRBJ1-1|TRBD1
CASSRGTGEGRNTEAFF
TGTGCCAGCAGCAGGGGGACAGGGGAAGGAAGGAACACTGAAGCTTTCTTT
>TRBV6-7|few|TRBJ2-7|TRBD2
CASTAGVPYEQYF
TGTGCCAGCACAGCGGGAGTCCCCTACGAGCAGTACTTC
>TRBV14|few|TRBJ2-1|TRBD2
CASSQGLAGYNEQFF
TGTGCCAGCAGCCAAGGACTAGCGGGGTACAATGAGCAGTTCTTC
>TRBV7-9|-|TRBJ1-6|-
CASSPGLTNSPLHF
TGTGCCAGCAGCCCCGGACTGACTAATTCACCCCTCCACTTT
>TRBV5-1|-|TRBJ2-2|-
CASTLSAGNTGELFF
TGCGCCAGCACCCTGTCGGCAGGGAACACCGGGGAGCTGTTTTTT
>TRBV6-5|-|TRBJ1-1|-
CASSPEGVESTEAFF
TGTGCCAGCAGTCCCGAGGGGGTCGAGAGCACTGAAGCTTTCTTT
>TRBV9|-|TRBJ2-1|TRBD2
CASSVGLAGGPSYNEQFF
TGTGCCAGCAGCGTAGGGCTAGCGGGAGGGCCTTCCTACAATGAGCAGTTCTTC
>TRBV6-5|-|TRBJ2-7|-
CASGQQGTYEQYF
TGTGCCAGCGGCCAGCAGGGAACCTACGAGCAGTACTTC
>TRBV9|-|TRBJ2-3|TRBD2
CASSVGTSKVF
TGTGCCAGCAGCGTAGGGACTAGCAAAGTTTTT
>TRBV5-1|few|TRBJ2-2|TRBD2
CASSLIGTSGRASTGELFF
TGCGCCAGCAGCTTGATTGGGACTAGCGGGAGGGCGAGCACCGGGGAGCTGTTTTTT
>TRBV5-1|-|TRBJ1-4|-
CASSLMATPNEKLFF
TGCGCCAGCAGCTTGATGGCGACTCCGAATGAAAAACTGTTTTTT
>TRBV5-1|-|TRBJ2-7|TRBD2
CASSDTSGSYEQYF
TGCGCCAGCAGCGATACTAGCGGGAGTTACGAGCAGTACTTC
>TRBV12-3/TRBV12-4|-|TRBJ1-5|-
CASSPIQGQPQHF
TGTGCCAGCAGTCCCATACAGGGACAGCCCCAGCATTTT
>TRBV28|-|TRBJ2-3|-
CVSTGAGTDTQYF
TGTGTCTCAACGGGAGCGGGCACAGATACGCAGTATTTT
>TRBV6-7|few|TRBJ2-1|TRBD2
CASSSGTSGRSYNEQFF
TGTGCCAGCAGTTCCGGGACTAGCGGGAGGTCCTACAATGAGCAGTTCTTC
>TRBV24-1|-|TRBJ1-2|TRBD1
CATSDPSGTGDGYTF
TGTGCCACCAGTGACCCATCCGGGACAGGGGATGGCTACACCTTC
>TRBV29-1|-|TRBJ1-5|TRBD1
CSVETGSSNQPQHF
TGCAGCGTTGAGACAGGGTCTAGCAATCAGCCCCAGCATTTT
>TRBV5-5|-|TRBJ1-4|-
CASSLTPRVGEKLFF
TGTGCCAGCAGCTTGACTCCCAGGGTGGGGGAAAAACTGTTTTTT
>TRBV5-5|-|TRBJ1-1|TRBD1
CASSLGPTHRGVEAFF
TGTGCCAGCAGCTTGGGTCCCACTCACAGGGGTGTTGAAGCTTTCTTT
>TRBV5-1|-|TRBJ2-2|-
CASARLAVNTGELFF
TGCGCCAGCGCCCGATTGGCGGTGAACACCGGGGAGCTGTTTTTT
>TRBV5-1|-|TRBJ2-1|-
CASSGPPGNNEQFF
TGCGCCAGCAGCGGGCCTCCGGGGAACAATGAGCAGTTCTTC
>TRBV19|once|TRBJ2-1|TRBD2
CASSMRVVAGGGDEQFF
TGTGCCAGTAGTATGAGAGTGGTAGCGGGAGGGGGTGATGAGCAGTTCTTC
>TRBV24-1|-|TRBJ2-5|-
CATSDPGQGGAQTQYF
TGTGCCACCAGTGACCCTGGACAGGGAGGGGCGCAGACCCAGTACTTC
>TRBV29-1|-|TRBJ1-2|-
CSVVAGNYGYTF
TGCAGCGTTGTTGCAGGGAACTATGGCTACACCTTC
>TRBV28|-|TRBJ1-5|-
CASSFPLQNQPQHF
TGTGCCAGCAGTTTCCCTTTACAGAATCAGCCCCAGCATTTT
>TRBV6-1|-|TRBJ1-2|-
CASSEATQANYGYTF
TGTGCCAGCAGTGAAGCCACCCAGGCCAACTATGGCTACACCTTC
>TRBV18|once|TRBJ2-1|TRBD2
CASSPTLADNEQFF
TGTGCCAGCTCACCCACCCTAGCGGACAATGAGCAGTTCTTC
>TRBV6-5|-|TRBJ2-5|-
CASIGGGETQYF
TGTGCCAGCATAGGGGGTGGTGAGACCCAGTACTTC
>TRBV11-3|-|TRBJ1-1|-
CASSLRGKDTEAFF
TGTGCCAGCAGCTTACGAGGCAAGGACACTGAAGCTTTCTTT
>TRBV3-1/TRBV3-2|-|TRBJ2-1|TRBD2
CASTNLAGGPHNEQFF
TGTGCCAGCACCAATTTAGCGGGAGGGCCCCACAATGAGCAGTTCTTC
>TRBV5-1|-|TRBJ1-1|-
CASSSPTVETEAFF
TGCGCCAGCAGCTCCCCGACAGTTGAGACTGAAGCTTTCTTT
>TRBV10-3|-|TRBJ2-7|TRBD2
CAISTGLAGALGNEQYF
TGTGCCATCAGCACGGGACTAGCGGGAGCGCTAGGGAACGAGCAGTACTTC
>TRBV7-8|-|TRBJ2-7|TRBD2
CASSELAFYEQYF
TGTGCCAGCAGCGAACTAGCGTTCTACGAGCAGTACTTC
>TRBV6-5|once|TRBJ2-7|TRBD2
CASSSGLAGVYEQYF
TGTGCCAGCAGCTCGGGACTAGCGGGAGTCTACGAGCAGTACTTC
>TRBV6-5|-|TRBJ1-1|-
CASSLGGAGTEAFF
TGTGCCAGCAGTTTAGGGGGGGCGGGCACTGAAGCTTTCTTT